The 9 T cell receptor beta chains below all came from one sample that was sequenced in a study of T-cell memory formation after mild COVID-19. Each CDR3 protein gets one entry after TCRdb re-called the 5' RACE reads with MiXCR. Altogether some 46,000 distinct CDR3 sequences are present, roughly 6.6% being singletons, with the ten largest covering 0.65% to 0.85%. The material sequenced was PBMCs or a T cell subset sorted from them (not recorded which). The receptors were sampled from an adult who had mild COVID-19 (a few samples of this study predate the infection). Cell type and time point are not known.

This clonotype appeared a few times. The J gene is TRBJ2-1, the V gene TRBV9; D assignment may be TRBD1 or TRBD2 (5 bases each). Between the trimmed V and J ends, which lost 3 bases and 0 bases, there was a span of 19 bases. The CDR3 extends over 18 amino acids. Germline values: CDR1 SGDLS, CDR2 YYNGEE. The CDR3 region is CASSASLQVGTSYNEQFF. The DNA of the CDR3 is TGTGCCAGCAGCGCGTCCCTCCAGGTAGGGACCTCCTACAATGAGCAGTTCTTC.

This clonotype has at least ten counts. The rearrangement uses TRBV7-2 and TRBJ2-7; D call uncertain. CDR1 and CDR2 (germline): SGHTA, FQGNSA. The CDR3 length is 13 residues. V dropped 5 bases and J dropped 1 base, with 9 bases sitting between them. CDR3 nucleotides: TGTGCCAGCAGCGTGAAAAAATCCTACGAGCAGTACTTC. Its protein is CASSVKKSYEQYF.

This clonotype was found a few times. This chain joins TRBV12-3 or TRBV12-4 and TRBJ2-5; the D gene is possibly TRBD1 (6 bases). CDR3 length: 14 residues. V was clipped by 3 bases and J by 2 bases, with 10 bases between them. The CDR3 is CASSFRGGQETQYF. As DNA, the CDR3 is TGTGCCAGCAGTTTTCGAGGGGGTCAAGAGACCCAGTACTTC.

This clonotype was recorded only once. The chain combines TRBV18 with TRBJ1-5, with 8 bases identical to TRBD1. Germline V gives CDR1 KGHSH, CDR2 LQKENI. The CDR3 runs 15 residues. Unmatched junction bases numbered 5, after V lost 0 bases and J lost 7 bases. CDR3 in amino acids: CASSPPGSGGQPQHF. As DNA, the CDR3 is TGTGCCAGCTCACCACCGGGGTCAGGGGGCCAGCCCCAGCATTTT.

The CDR3 spells CASSQSEGTGEQPQHF. CDR3 bases: TGTGCCAGCAGCCAATCGGAGGGGACAGGGGAACAGCCCCAGCATTTT. The chain uses TRBV6-2 or TRBV6-3 and TRBJ1-5; TRBD1 matches 10 bases. Germline-derived CDR1 and CDR2 are MNHEY and SVGEGT. This CDR3 has 16 amino acids. V shed 6 bases, J shed 7 bases, and the junction held 12 bases outside the gene matches.

The chain recombines TRBV7-3 with TRBJ2-1; 9 bases align to TRBD2. This CDR3 comprises 16 residues. Germline V CDR1 and CDR2: SGHTA, FQGTGA. Losses at the gene ends were 5 bases for V and 6 bases for J; bases not matched to a gene: 11. CDR3: CASSLGAGGPVNEQFF. The DNA of the CDR3 is TGTGCCAGCAGCCTGGGCGCGGGAGGGCCGGTCAATGAGCAGTTCTTC.

This clonotype showed up many times. This rearrangement joins TRBV12-3 or TRBV12-4 to TRBJ2-2; 7 bases agree with TRBD2. V lost 8 bases and J lost 4; bases outside the gene matches: 10. This CDR3 spans 15 amino acids. The CDR3, as DNA: TGTGCCAGCTGGCGACCTAGCGGACTCACCGGGGAGCTGTTTTTT. Its protein product is CASWRPSGLTGELFF.

There are a few counts of this clonotype. V and J are TRBV5-6 and TRBJ1-5; D may be TRBD1 (6 bases). The V gene's germline CDR1 is SGHDT and CDR2 YYEEEE. This CDR3 contains 14 residues. Trimming left V 2 bases short and J 3 bases short, with 9 bases between. The CDR3 protein is CASSLGQTNQPQHF. The CDR3 coding sequence is TGTGCCAGCAGCTTAGGACAGACCAATCAGCCCCAGCATTTT.

This clonotype was observed a handful of times. The genes are TRBV20-1 and TRBJ2-3, with 15 bases lining up with TRBD2. The CDR3 sequence is 16 residues long. The germline gives CDR1 DFQATT, CDR2 SNEGSKA (reference sequence). Trimming cost V 6 bases and J 1 base; bases outside gene matches: 5. Written as DNA, the CDR3 is TGCAGTGCCCGAGGGACTAGCGGGGGGCGCACAGATACGCAGTATTTT. Protein product: CSARGTSGGRTDTQYF.